Presented here are 13 T cell receptor beta chains from one specimen sequenced in a study of cytomegalovirus exposure and HLA in healthy donors. PCR was performed using 60 Vbeta and 13 Jbeta primers. The protocol was immunoSEQ multiplex PCR, while the TCRdb copy is restricted to in-frame clones and leaves out a portion. The sample includes about 160,000 clones, about 80% seen only once; the top ten take roughly 2%. Material: PBMCs. These receptors all stem from a female donor in good health and CMV-seronegative.

The chain links TRBV19 to TRBJ2-7; D possibly corresponds to TRBD1 (5 bases). The germline gives CDR1 LNHDA, CDR2 SQIVND (reference sequence). V lost 5 bases and J 3 bases, leaving 14 bases between the germline ends. This CDR3 is 14 amino acids long. The CDR3 loop is CASSWGPDGYEQYF. The CDR3, as DNA: TGTGCCAGTAGTTGGGGCCCGGACGGCTACGAGCAGTACTTC.

The gene calls are TRBV6-1 and TRBJ1-2; D uncertain. The CDR3 has 13 amino acids. V lost 4 bases to trimming and J lost 4 bases, with 10 bases between them. Per the germline V gene, CDR1 is MNHNS and CDR2 is SASEGT. The CDR3 region is CASSGVGSYGYTF. The CDR3 bases are TGTGCCAGCAGTGGGGTAGGGAGCTATGGCTACACCTTC.

The chain uses TRBV19 and TRBJ1-5, with 9 bases matching TRBD1. The CDR3 sequence is 15 residues long. Germline V lookup: CDR1 LNHDA, CDR2 SQIVND (reference sequence). V lost 1 base to trimming and J lost 6 bases; unmatched junction nucleotides: 4. The CDR3 DNA follows: TGTGCCAGTAGTATAGGAGGGACAGGGTTTCAGCCCCAGCATTTT. This translates into CASSIGGTGFQPQHF.

The chain couples TRBV5-4 to TRBJ1-6, with D perhaps TRBD1 (6 bases). The germline V and J ends were trimmed by 0 bases and 10 bases, with 11 bases remaining between them. The length of the CDR3 is 14 residues. CDR1 is SGHNT, CDR2 YYREEE, per germline (reference sequence). The CDR3 reads CASSLEQGDSPLHF. The DNA for the CDR3 is TGTGCCAGCAGCTTGGAACAGGGCGACTCACCCCTCCACTTT.

There are a few counts of this clone. This CDR3 is CASTRQINEKLFF. CDR3 sequence (DNA): TGTGCCAGCACTAGACAGATTAATGAAAAACTGTTTTTT. The V call is TRBV2, the J call TRBJ1-4, with a possible D match to TRBD1 (5 bases). The CDR3 loop spans 13 amino acids. Germline V gives CDR1 SNHLY, CDR2 FYNNEI. Deletions cut 7 bases from V and 4 bases from J, with 10 bases between.

This rearrangement joins TRBV2 to TRBJ2-1, with 10 bases fitting TRBD2. In germline, CDR1 is SNHLY, CDR2 FYNNEI. The CDR3 loop spans 15 amino acids. V lost 2 bases and J lost 2; bases outside the gene matches: 0. Written as DNA, the CDR3 is TGTGCCAGCAGTGAACTAGCGGGGGCCTACAATGAGCAGTTCTTC. As protein: CASSELAGAYNEQFF.

The chain is built from TRBV5-1 and TRBJ1-1, with D uncertain. The germline gives CDR1 SGHRS, CDR2 YFSETQ. The CDR3 covers 15 residues. V was pared by 0 bases and J by 0 bases, with 9 bases between. CDR3 nucleotide sequence: TGCGCCAGCAGCTTGGTCCCTGAGGTGAACACTGAAGCTTTCTTT. Its translation is CASSLVPEVNTEAFF.

The genes are TRBV21-1 and TRBJ2-7; TRBD2, the table's D call, lacks a check against the DNA. TRBV21-1 is a recognized pseudogene. The CDR3 has 13 residues. The CDR3 protein is CASSLPGRHEQYF. The CDR3 DNA reads TGTGCCAGCAGCTTACCGGGTCGCCACGAGCAGTACTTC.

The V and J genes are TRBV11-2 and TRBJ2-3; 11 nucleotides line up with TRBD2. J lost 0 bases, V lost 5 bases, and 7 bases had no gene match. The CDR3 extends over 17 amino acids. Germline CDR1 SGHAT, CDR2 FQNNGV. CDR3 nucleotides: TGTGCCAGCAGCCCGCGGACTAGCGGGTCTAGCACAGATACGCAGTATTTT. It codes for CASSPRTSGSSTDTQYF.

This clone occurred once. This sequence joins TRBV9 and TRBJ2-2, with 7 positions matching TRBD1. J gave up 7 bases and V 2 bases, and 8 bases lay outside the gene matches. The CDR3 runs to 15 residues. From germline, CDR1 is SGDLS and CDR2 YYNGEE. CDR3 sequence: CASSVDRVTRGELFF. CDR3 sequence (DNA): TGTGCCAGCAGCGTCGACAGGGTTACCCGCGGGGAGCTGTTTTTT.

The chain links TRBV5-1 to TRBJ2-7; a weak D match, TRBD2 (5 bases). The V gene lost 4 bases and the J gene lost 6 bases, with 14 bases spanning the gap. Germline-derived CDR1 and CDR2 are SGHRS and YFSETQ. The CDR3 loop spans 13 amino acids. The CDR3 DNA follows: TGCGCCAGCAGCCCCCAACCGGCGGGCGAGCAGTACTTC. Its translation: CASSPQPAGEQYF.

The rearrangement links TRBV7-2 to TRBJ2-5, with TRBD1 matching over 7 bases. The V and J ends lost 5 bases and 5 bases, in that order; junction bases with no gene match: 8. Germline V gene data show CDR1 as SGHTA and CDR2 as FQGNSA. This CDR3 has 14 residues. Here the CDR3 reads CASSEPGGSETQYF. CDR3 nucleotides: TGTGCCAGCAGCGAGCCAGGGGGAAGCGAGACCCAGTACTTC.

The rearrangement joins TRBV5-4 to TRBJ1-2; 9 nucleotides line up with TRBD1. The germline V gene has CDR1 SGHNT and CDR2 YYREEE (reference sequence). The V gene end was trimmed by 3 bases and the J gene end by 4 bases; junction bases not matched to a gene: 4. The CDR3 consists of 14 residues. In nucleotides, the CDR3 is TGTGCCAGCAGCTCCGGGACAGGGTCCTATGGCTACACCTTC. Its protein is CASSSGTGSYGYTF.